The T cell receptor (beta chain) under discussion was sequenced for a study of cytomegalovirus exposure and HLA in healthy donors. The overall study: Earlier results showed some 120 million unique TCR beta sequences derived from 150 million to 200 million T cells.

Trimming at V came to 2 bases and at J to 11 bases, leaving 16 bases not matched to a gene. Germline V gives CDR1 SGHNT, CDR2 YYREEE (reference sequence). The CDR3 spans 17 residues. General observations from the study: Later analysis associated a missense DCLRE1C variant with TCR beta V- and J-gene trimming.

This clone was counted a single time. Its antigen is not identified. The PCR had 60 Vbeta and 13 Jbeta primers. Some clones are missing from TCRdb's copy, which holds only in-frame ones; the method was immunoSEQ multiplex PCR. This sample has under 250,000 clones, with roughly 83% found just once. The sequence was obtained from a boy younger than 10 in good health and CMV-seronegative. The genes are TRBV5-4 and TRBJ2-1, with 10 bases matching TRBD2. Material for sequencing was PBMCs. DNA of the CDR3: TGTGCCAGCAGCTTATCAGCGGGAGGGACCTCCGGATATCAGCAGTTCTTC. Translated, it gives CASSLSAGGTSGYQQFF.